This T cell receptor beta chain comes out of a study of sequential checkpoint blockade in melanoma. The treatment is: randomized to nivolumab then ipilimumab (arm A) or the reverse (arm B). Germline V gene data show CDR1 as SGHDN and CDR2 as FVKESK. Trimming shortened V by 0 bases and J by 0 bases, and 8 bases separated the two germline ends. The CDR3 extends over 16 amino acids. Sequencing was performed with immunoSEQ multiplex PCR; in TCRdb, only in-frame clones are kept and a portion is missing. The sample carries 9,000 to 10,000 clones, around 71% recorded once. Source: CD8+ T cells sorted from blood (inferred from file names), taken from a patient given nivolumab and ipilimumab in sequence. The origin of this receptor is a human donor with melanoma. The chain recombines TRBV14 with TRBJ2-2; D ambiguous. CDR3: CASSQEGATNTGELFF. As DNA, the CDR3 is TGTGCCAGCAGCCAAGAGGGCGCGACGAACACCGGGGAGCTGTTTTTT.